A single sample is the source of the 8 T cell receptor beta chains below, sequenced in a study of T cell changes during pregnancy in multiple sclerosis. The method was immunoSEQ multiplex PCR; TCRdb's version includes in-frame clones alone and lacks a portion of them. The sample has some 60,000 clones, 75% to 95% seen once. Sequences were derived from peripheral blood, sampled before pregnancy. The receptors derive from a female donor with multiple sclerosis, enrolled in a pregnancy study.

The chain links TRBV7-2 to TRBJ2-1; 16 bases match TRBD2. The CDR3 extends over 18 amino acids. The germline V gene has CDR1 SGHTA and CDR2 FQGNSA. Trimming took 4 bases from V and 1 from J; bases not matched to a gene: 4. CDR3 amino acids: CASSSGLAGGHSYNEQFF. The CDR3 DNA is TGTGCCAGCAGCTCGGGACTAGCGGGGGGGCATTCCTACAATGAGCAGTTCTTC.

This clone occurred once. The chain has TRBV7-3 and TRBJ2-1, with TRBD1 matching over 8 bases. CDR1 and CDR2 (germline): SGHTA, FQGTGA. J gave up 7 bases and V 5 bases, and 7 bases lay outside the gene matches. CDR3 length equals 14 residues. The CDR3 here is CASSPRTGFNEQFF. The CDR3, as DNA: TGTGCCAGCAGCCCCCGGACAGGGTTTAATGAGCAGTTCTTC.

This rearrangement joins TRBV4-2 to TRBJ2-4, with a tentative D call TRBD1 (6 bases). Germline assignment: CDR1 LGHNA and CDR2 YNFKEQ. With 10 bases removed from V and 7 bases from J, the gap between germline ends came to 26 bases. The CDR3 loop spans 16 amino acids. Written as DNA, the CDR3 is TGTGCCACCGGTGAGGGTCCCAGGGGCACAGGGAACATTCAGTACTTC. This encodes CATGEGPRGTGNIQYF.

The chain is built from TRBV25-1 and TRBJ1-4, with 7 bases that match TRBD1. Germline V gives CDR1 MGHDK, CDR2 SYGVNS. CDR3 size: 15 residues. With V trimmed by 4 bases and J by 7 bases, 9 bases remained unmatched. The DNA for the CDR3 is TGTGCCAGCAGTGTGAGGACAGGATCATTTGAAAAACTGTTTTTT. It specifies CASSVRTGSFEKLFF.

V is TRBV5-1 and J is TRBJ2-3; 10 bases agree with TRBD1. The V segment lost 4 bases and the J segment 4 bases; nucleotides outside the gene matches: 3. The CDR3 covers 14 residues. CDR1 is SGHRS and CDR2 is YFSETQ in the germline V gene. The DNA for the CDR3 is TGCGCCAGCAGCCAGACAGGGGGCCCAGATACGCAGTATTTT. Translation: CASSQTGGPDTQYF.

This chain uses TRBV7-2 with TRBJ1-2; D gene uncertain. CDR1 is SGHTA, CDR2 FQGNSA, per germline. V was clipped by 4 bases and J by 4 bases, with 16 bases between them. There are 15 residues in the CDR3. CDR3 sequence (DNA): TGTGCCAGCAGCTCCCCGGCGAGGTTGTCCTATGGCTACACCTTC. Residues: CASSSPARLSYGYTF.

This chain joins TRBV29-1 and TRBJ1-1; tentatively, D is TRBD1 (5 bases). V was cut by 2 bases and J by 6 bases, with 10 bases left in between. The CDR3 has 12 residues. Germline V gene data show CDR1 as SQVTM and CDR2 as ANQGSEA. The CDR3 DNA is TGCAGCGTTGAACAGGGCTTCGCTGAAGCTTTCTTT. As protein: CSVEQGFAEAFF.

The sample holds one count of this clone. V is TRBV7-2 and J is TRBJ1-1, with a tentative D call TRBD1 (6 bases). In germline, CDR1 is SGHTA, CDR2 FQGNSA. V was cut by 1 base and J by 5 bases, with 8 bases left in between. CDR3 size: 13 residues. CDR3 loop: CASSLEGGTEAFF. The CDR3 nucleotides are TGTGCCAGCAGCTTAGAGGGGGGGACTGAAGCTTTCTTT.